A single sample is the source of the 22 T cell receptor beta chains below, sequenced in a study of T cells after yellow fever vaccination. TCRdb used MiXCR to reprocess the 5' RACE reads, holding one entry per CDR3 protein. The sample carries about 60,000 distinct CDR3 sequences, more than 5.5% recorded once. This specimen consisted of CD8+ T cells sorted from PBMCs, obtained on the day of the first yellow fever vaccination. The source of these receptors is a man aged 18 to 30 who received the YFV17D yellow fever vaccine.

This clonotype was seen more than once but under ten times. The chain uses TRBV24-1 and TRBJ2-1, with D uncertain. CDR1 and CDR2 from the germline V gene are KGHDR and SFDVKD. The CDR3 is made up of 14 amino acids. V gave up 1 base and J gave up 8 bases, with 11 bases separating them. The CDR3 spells CATSDFRYHDEQFF. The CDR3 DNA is TGTGCCACCAGTGATTTCAGATACCACGATGAGCAGTTCTTC.

This CDR3 reads CASSFLVTGGGELFF. DNA of the CDR3: TGTGCCAGCAGTTTCCTCGTGACAGGGGGAGGGGAGCTGTTTTTT. The V and J genes are TRBV12-3 or TRBV12-4 and TRBJ2-2; 9 nucleotides agree with TRBD1. Losses at the gene ends were 3 bases for V and 8 bases for J; bases not matched to a gene: 7. This CDR3 contains 15 residues.

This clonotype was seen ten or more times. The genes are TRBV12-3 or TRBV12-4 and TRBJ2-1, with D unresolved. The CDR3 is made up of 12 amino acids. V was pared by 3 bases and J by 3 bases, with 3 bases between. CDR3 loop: CASSFSYNEQFF. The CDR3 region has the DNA TGTGCCAGCAGTTTTAGCTACAATGAGCAGTTCTTC.

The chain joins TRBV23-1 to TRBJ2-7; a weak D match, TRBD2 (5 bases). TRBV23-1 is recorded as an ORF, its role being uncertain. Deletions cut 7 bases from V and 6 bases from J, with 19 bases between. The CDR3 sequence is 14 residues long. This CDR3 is CASNSPQRVFEQYF. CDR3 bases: TGCGCCAGCAACTCTCCCCAGAGGGTCTTCGAGCAGTACTTC.

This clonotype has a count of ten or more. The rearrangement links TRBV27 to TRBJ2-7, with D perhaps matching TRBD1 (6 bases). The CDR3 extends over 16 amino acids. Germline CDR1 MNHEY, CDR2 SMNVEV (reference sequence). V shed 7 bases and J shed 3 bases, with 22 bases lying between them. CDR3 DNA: TGTGCCAGCACCTCTTTGAAGGGGGACGGATTCTACGAGCAGTACTTC. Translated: CASTSLKGDGFYEQYF.

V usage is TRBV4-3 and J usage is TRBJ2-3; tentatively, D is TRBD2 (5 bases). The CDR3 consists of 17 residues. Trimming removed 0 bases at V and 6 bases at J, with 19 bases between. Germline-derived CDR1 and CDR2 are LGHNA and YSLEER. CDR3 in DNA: TGCGCCAGCAGCCAAGATAGGCTAGCCCGGCCGGGGGATACGCAGTATTTT. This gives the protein CASSQDRLARPGDTQYF.

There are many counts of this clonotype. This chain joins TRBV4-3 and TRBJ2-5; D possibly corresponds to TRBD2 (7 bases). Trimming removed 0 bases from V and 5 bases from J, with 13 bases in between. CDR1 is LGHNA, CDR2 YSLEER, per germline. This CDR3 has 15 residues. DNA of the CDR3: TGCGCCAGCAGCCAAGAATGGGGGGGCTCGGAGACCCAGTACTTC. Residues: CASSQEWGGSETQYF.

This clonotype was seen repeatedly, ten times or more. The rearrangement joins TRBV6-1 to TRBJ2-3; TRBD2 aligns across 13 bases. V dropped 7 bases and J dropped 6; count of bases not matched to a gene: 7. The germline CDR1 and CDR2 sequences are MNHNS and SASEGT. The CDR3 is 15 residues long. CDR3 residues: CASKAGTSGVDTQYF. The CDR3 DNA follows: TGTGCCAGCAAAGCCGGGACTAGCGGGGTCGATACGCAGTATTTT.

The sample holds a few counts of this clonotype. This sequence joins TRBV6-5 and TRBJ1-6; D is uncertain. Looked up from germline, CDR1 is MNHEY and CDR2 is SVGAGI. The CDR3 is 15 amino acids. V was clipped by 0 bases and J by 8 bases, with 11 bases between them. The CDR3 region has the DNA TGTGCCAGCAGTTACTCGCTAAGGGAAGATTCACCCCTCCACTTT. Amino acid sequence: CASSYSLREDSPLHF.

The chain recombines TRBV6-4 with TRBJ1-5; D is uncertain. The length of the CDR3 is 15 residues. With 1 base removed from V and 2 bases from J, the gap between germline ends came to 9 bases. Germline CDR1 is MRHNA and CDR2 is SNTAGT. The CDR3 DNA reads TGTGCCAGCAGTGACTTGGTATTTTGCAATCAGCCCCAGCATTTT. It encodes CASSDLVFCNQPQHF.

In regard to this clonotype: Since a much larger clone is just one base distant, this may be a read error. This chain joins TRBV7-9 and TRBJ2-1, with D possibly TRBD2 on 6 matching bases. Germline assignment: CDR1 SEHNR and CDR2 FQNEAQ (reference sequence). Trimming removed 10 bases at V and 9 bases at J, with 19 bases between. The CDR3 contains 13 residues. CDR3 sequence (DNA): TGTGCCAAAGCGGATGGGGGGTTAAGTGAGCAGTTCTTC. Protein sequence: CAKADGGLSEQFF.

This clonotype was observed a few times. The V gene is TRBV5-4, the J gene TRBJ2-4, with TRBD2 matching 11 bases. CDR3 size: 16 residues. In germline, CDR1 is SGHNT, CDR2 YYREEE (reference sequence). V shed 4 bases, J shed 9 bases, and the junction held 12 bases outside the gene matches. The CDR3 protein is CASSHALAGGPVIQYF. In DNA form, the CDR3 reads TGTGCCAGCAGCCACGCCTTAGCGGGGGGGCCAGTCATTCAGTACTTC.

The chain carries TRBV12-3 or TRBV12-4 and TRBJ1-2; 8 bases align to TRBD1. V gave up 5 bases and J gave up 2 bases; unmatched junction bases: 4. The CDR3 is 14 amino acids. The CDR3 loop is CASSPTGANYGYTF. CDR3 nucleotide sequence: TGTGCCAGCAGTCCGACAGGGGCGAACTATGGCTACACCTTC.

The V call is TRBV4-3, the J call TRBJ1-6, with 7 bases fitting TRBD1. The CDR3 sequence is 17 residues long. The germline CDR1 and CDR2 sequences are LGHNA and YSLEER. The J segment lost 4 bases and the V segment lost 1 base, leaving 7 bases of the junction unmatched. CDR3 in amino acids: CASSQVGDRTYNSPLHF. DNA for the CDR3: TGCGCCAGCAGCCAAGTAGGGGACAGAACATATAATTCACCCCTCCACTTT.

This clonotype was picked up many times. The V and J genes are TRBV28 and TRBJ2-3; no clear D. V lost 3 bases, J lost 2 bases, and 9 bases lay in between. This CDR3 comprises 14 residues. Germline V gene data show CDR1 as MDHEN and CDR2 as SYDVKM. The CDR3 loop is CASSFGRNTDTQYF. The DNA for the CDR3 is TGTGCCAGCAGTTTTGGGCGAAACACAGATACGCAGTATTTT.

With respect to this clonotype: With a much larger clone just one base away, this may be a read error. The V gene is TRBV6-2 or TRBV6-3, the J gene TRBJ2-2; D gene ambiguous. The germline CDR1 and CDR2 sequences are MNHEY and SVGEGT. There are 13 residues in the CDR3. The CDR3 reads CASTYTDTGELFF. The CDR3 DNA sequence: TGTGCCAGCACTTACACAGACACCGGGGAGCTGTTTTTT.

CDR3 amino acids: CASGRSSYNEQFF. The CDR3 DNA sequence: TGTGCCAGCGGGCGAAGCTCCTACAATGAGCAGTTCTTC. The genes are TRBV6-2 or TRBV6-3 and TRBJ2-1; D is undetermined. The CDR3 totals 13 residues. V lost 8 bases and J lost 0, with 8 bases in between. The germline V gene has CDR1 MNHEY and CDR2 SVGEGT.

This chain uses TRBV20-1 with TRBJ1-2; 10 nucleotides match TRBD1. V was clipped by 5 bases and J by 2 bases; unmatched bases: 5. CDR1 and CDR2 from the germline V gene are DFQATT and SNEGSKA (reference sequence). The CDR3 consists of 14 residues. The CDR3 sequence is CSASTTGGNYGYTF. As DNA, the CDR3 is TGCAGTGCTTCAACGACAGGGGGCAACTATGGCTACACCTTC.

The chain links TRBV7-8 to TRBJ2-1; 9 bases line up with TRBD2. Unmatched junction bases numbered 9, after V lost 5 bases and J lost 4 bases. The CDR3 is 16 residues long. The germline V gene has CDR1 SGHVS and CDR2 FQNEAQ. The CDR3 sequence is CASSHLGGGVYNEQFF. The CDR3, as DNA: TGTGCCAGCAGCCACCTGGGCGGGGGGGTGTACAATGAGCAGTTCTTC.

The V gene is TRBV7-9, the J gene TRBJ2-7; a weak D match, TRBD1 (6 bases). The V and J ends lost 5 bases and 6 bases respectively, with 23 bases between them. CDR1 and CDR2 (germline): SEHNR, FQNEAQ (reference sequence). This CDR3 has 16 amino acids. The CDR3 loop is CASSPTVGAYDTEQYF. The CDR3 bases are TGTGCCAGCAGCCCCACTGTGGGGGCCTATGATACCGAGCAGTACTTC.

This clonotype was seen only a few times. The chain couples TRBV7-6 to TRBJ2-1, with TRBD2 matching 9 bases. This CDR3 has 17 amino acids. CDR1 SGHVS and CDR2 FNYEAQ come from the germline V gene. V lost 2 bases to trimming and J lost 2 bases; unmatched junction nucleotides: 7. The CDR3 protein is CASSLLSLAGTYNEQFF. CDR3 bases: TGTGCCAGCAGCTTATTATCCCTAGCGGGGACCTACAATGAGCAGTTCTTC.

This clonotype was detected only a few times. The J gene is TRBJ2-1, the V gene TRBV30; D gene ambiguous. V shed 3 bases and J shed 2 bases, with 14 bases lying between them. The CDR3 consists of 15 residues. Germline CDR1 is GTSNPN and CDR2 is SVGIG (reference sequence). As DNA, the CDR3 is TGTGCCTGGAGGAATCTAGGATCGCCCTACAATGAGCAGTTCTTC. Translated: CAWRNLGSPYNEQFF.